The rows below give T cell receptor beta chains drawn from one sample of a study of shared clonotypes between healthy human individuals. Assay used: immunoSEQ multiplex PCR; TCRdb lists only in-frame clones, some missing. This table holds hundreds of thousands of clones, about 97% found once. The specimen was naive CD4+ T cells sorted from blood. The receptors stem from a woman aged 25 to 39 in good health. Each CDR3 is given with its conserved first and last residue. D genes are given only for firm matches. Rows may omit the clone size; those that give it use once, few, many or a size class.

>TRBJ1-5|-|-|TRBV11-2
CASSLDGALDQPQHF
TGTGCCAGCAGCTTAGATGGGGCTTTGGATCAGCCCCAGCATTTT
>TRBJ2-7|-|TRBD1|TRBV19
CASSQRTGVTSYEQYF
TGTGCCAGTAGCCAGAGGACAGGGGTGACTAGCTACGAGCAGTACTTC
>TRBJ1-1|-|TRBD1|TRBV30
CARDSGATEAFF
TGTGCCCGGGACAGTGGAGCCACTGAAGCTTTCTTT
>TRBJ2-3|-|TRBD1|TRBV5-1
CASSYKGASTDTQYF
TGCGCCAGCAGCTATAAGGGGGCCAGCACAGATACGCAGTATTTT
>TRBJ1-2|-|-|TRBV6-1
CASSPGRGYTF
TGTGCCAGCAGTCCCGGACGGGGCTACACCTTC
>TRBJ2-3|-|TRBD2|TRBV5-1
CASSTLAGDPDTQYF
TGCGCCAGCAGTACCCTAGCGGGAGACCCAGATACGCAGTATTTT
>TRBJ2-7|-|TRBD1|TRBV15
CATSRDRWQGDYEQYF
TGTGCCACCAGCAGAGATAGGTGGCAGGGGGACTACGAGCAGTACTTC
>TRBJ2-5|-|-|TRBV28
CASGGGVAETQYF
TGTGCCAGCGGCGGCGGGGTAGCGGAGACCCAGTACTTC
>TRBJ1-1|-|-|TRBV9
CASSTQPGMNTEAFF
TGTGCCAGCAGCACACAACCGGGAATGAACACTGAAGCTTTCTTT
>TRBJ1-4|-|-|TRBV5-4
CASSLVATNEKLFF
TGTGCCAGCAGCTTAGTCGCTACGAATGAAAAACTGTTTTTT
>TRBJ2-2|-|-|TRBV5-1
CASSLALTGSAGELFF
TGCGCCAGCAGCTTGGCTTTAACAGGGTCCGCCGGGGAGCTGTTTTTT
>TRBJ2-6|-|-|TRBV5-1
CASSLGLRPSGANVLTF
TGCGCCAGCAGCTTGGGACTTCGACCCTCGGGGGCCAACGTCCTGACTTTC
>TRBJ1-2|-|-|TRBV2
CASNGLGHGYTF
TGTGCCAGCAACGGGTTAGGGCATGGCTACACCTTC
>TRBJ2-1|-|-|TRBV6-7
CASRDPRSYNEQFF
TGTGCCAGCAGGGACCCACGTTCCTACAATGAGCAGTTCTTC
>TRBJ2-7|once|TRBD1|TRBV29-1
CSVVQGAIYEQYF
TGCAGCGTTGTACAGGGGGCAATCTACGAGCAGTACTTC
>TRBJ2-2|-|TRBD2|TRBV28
CASSSPRTSGSVGELFF
TGTGCCAGCAGTTCACCCCGGACTAGCGGGAGTGTCGGGGAGCTGTTTTTT
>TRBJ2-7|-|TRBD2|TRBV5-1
CASSLAAGDYEQYF
TGCGCCAGCAGCTTGGCCGCGGGAGACTACGAGCAGTACTTC
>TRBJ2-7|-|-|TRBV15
CATSTTLAAPKVYEQYF
TGTGCCACCAGCACCACCCTTGCGGCCCCGAAGGTATACGAGCAGTACTTC
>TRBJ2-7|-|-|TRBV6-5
CASNPAGRYEQYF
TGTGCCAGCAACCCTGCTGGCCGCTACGAGCAGTACTTC
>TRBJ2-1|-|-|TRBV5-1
CASSLYSSRVSYNEQFF
TGCGCCAGCAGCTTGTACTCGTCGCGGGTTTCCTACAATGAGCAGTTCTTC
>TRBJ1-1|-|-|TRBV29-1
CSVQQLLNTEAFF
TGCAGCGTCCAACAGTTGTTGAACACTGAAGCTTTCTTT
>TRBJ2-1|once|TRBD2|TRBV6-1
CASRELAGGARYEQFF
TGTGCCAGCAGGGAACTAGCGGGAGGGGCCCGGTATGAGCAGTTCTTC
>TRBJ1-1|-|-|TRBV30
CAWGDQMNTEAFF
TGTGCCTGGGGGGATCAGATGAACACTGAAGCTTTCTTT
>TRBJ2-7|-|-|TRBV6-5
CASSYSFPAYEQYF
TGTGCCAGCAGTTACTCATTTCCAGCCTACGAGCAGTACTTC
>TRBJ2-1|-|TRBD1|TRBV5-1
CASSLVGTEDNEQFF
TGCGCCAGCAGCTTGGTGGGGACAGAAGACAATGAGCAGTTCTTC
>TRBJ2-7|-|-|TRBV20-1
CSVGSYEQYF
TGCAGTGTAGGATCCTACGAGCAGTACTTC
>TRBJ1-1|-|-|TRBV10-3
CAISPPEGTEAFF
TGTGCCATCAGCCCCCCGGAGGGGACTGAAGCTTTCTTT
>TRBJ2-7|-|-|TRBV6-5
CASRPSRGDHEQYF
TGTGCCAGCAGGCCAAGCAGGGGGGACCACGAGCAGTACTTC
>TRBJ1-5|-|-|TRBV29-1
CSVKTDSSNQPQHF
TGCAGCGTCAAAACCGACAGCTCCAATCAGCCCCAGCATTTT
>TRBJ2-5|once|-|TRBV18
CASSAYFQETQYF
TGTGCCAGCTCAGCTTATTTCCAAGAGACCCAGTACTTC
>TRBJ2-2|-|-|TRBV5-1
CASSLDGTGELFF
TGCGCCAGCAGCTTGGACGGAACCGGGGAGCTGTTTTTT
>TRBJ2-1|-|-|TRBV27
CASSKTTNNEQFF
TGTGCCAGCAGTAAGACTACTAACAATGAGCAGTTCTTC
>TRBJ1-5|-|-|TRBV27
CASSLRGRENSNQPQHF
TGTGCCAGCAGTTTAAGGGGCAGGGAAAATAGCAATCAGCCCCAGCATTTT
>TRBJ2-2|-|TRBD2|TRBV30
CAWSKRLAGNTGELFF
TGTGCCTGGAGTAAACGTCTAGCGGGAAACACCGGGGAGCTGTTTTTT
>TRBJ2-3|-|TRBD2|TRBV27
CASRPEGRAYDTQYF
TGTGCCAGTAGACCTGAGGGGAGGGCCTATGATACGCAGTATTTT
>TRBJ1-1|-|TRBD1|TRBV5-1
CASSPGQGPNTEAFF
TGCGCCAGCAGCCCTGGACAGGGCCCGAACACTGAAGCTTTCTTT
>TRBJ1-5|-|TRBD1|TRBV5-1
CASSFGTGSQPQHF
TGCGCCAGCAGCTTCGGGACAGGGAGTCAGCCCCAGCATTTT
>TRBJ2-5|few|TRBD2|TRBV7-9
CASSLGTSGGTQYF
TGTGCCAGCAGCTTAGGGACTAGCGGGGGGACCCAGTACTTC
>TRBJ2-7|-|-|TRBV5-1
CASSLVWGSYEQYF
TGCGCCAGCAGCTTGGTTTGGGGGTCCTACGAGCAGTACTTC
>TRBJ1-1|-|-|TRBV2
CASTITTVNTEAFF
TGTGCCAGCACTATAACGACGGTGAACACTGAAGCTTTCTTT